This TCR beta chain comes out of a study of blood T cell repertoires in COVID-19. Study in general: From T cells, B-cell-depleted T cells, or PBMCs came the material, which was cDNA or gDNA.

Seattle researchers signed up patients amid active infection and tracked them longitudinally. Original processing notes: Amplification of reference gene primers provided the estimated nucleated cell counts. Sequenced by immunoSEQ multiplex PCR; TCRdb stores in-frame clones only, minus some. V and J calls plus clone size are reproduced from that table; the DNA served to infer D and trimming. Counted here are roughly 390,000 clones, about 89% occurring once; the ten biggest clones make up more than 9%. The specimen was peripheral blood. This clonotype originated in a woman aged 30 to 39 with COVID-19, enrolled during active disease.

The CDR3 DNA reads as TGTGCCTGGAGTCCCTGGGACAGGGGTGATGGCTACACCTTC. Translating it yields CAWSPWDRGDGYTF. The chain has TRBV30 and TRBJ1-2, with 10 bases lining up with TRBD1. The CDR3 has 14 amino acids. Trimming at V came to 2 bases and at J to 6 bases, leaving 6 bases not matched to a gene. Germline assignment: CDR1 GTSNPN and CDR2 SVGIG (reference sequence).